This TCR beta chain is from a study of T-cell reconstitution after alpha-beta-depleted transplantation in children. At least ten counts were recorded for this clonotype. The TCRbeta library incorporated unique molecular identifiers. TCRdb itself ran the PCR reads through MiXCR, one entry per CDR3 protein. The sample shows a few hundred thousand distinct CDR3 sequences, over 9.5% of them seen only once. This CDR3 is 15 amino acids long. Trimming pared 0 bases from V and 4 bases from J, leaving 9 bases between. Germline CDR1 SGHVS, CDR2 FQNEAQ. The receptor's source is a human donor who donated a stem cell graft to a child with SCID. The specimen comprised PBMCs from the stem cell graft donor, sampled from the stem cell graft. The V and J genes are TRBV7-8 and TRBJ2-2; TRBD1 is a possible D gene (6 bases). The CDR3: CASSLAWTVTGELFF. DNA of the CDR3: TGTGCCAGCAGCTTAGCTTGGACAGTCACCGGGGAGCTGTTTTTT.